These T cell receptor beta chains were read from a single sample in a study of blood T cell repertoires in COVID-19. The method was immunoSEQ multiplex PCR; TCRdb's version includes in-frame clones alone and lacks a portion of them. The table includes about 290,000 clones, around four fifths detected once. Material for sequencing was peripheral blood. Receptors originate from a woman aged 45-65 years with active or convalescent COVID-19. Both conserved end residues are part of each CDR3. Each record gives: D gene, V gene, clone size, J gene, CDR3 protein, CDR3 DNA. A D gene is named only where the DNA matches it firmly. Where a row states a size, it is once, few, many or the class of an expanded clone; other rows omit it.

d_gene: TRBD2
v_gene: TRBV2
abundance: .
j_gene: TRBJ2-7
CDR3aa: CASSRLAGTSYEQYF
CDR3nt: TGTGCCAGCAGCCGACTAGCGGGTACCTCCTACGAGCAGTACTTC

d_gene: .
v_gene: TRBV6-5
abundance: .
j_gene: TRBJ2-7
CDR3aa: CASSYGQLQYF
CDR3nt: TGTGCCAGCAGTTACGGGCAGCTTCAGTACTTC

d_gene: .
v_gene: TRBV28
abundance: .
j_gene: TRBJ1-1
CDR3aa: CASSGDNWGTEAFF
CDR3nt: TGTGCCAGCAGTGGGGACAACTGGGGCACTGAAGCTTTCTTT

d_gene: .
v_gene: TRBV2
abundance: few
j_gene: TRBJ1-3
CDR3aa: CASSYRLRSGNTIYF
CDR3nt: TGTGCCAGCTCCTATCGACTTCGCTCTGGAAACACCATATATTTT

d_gene: .
v_gene: TRBV5-6
abundance: .
j_gene: TRBJ2-3
CDR3aa: CASSLPGPDTQYF
CDR3nt: TGTGCCAGCAGCTTGCCAGGGCCAGATACGCAGTATTTT

d_gene: TRBD1
v_gene: TRBV9
abundance: .
j_gene: TRBJ2-7
CDR3aa: CASSTRQGDEQYF
CDR3nt: TGTGCCAGCAGTACCCGACAGGGAGACGAGCAGTACTTC

d_gene: .
v_gene: TRBV30
abundance: .
j_gene: TRBJ1-5
CDR3aa: CAWSARGLGPQHF
CDR3nt: TGTGCCTGGAGTGCCCGCGGGTTGGGACCCCAGCATTTT

d_gene: TRBD2
v_gene: TRBV20-1
abundance: .
j_gene: TRBJ2-7
CDR3aa: CSASPLAGRINEQYF
CDR3nt: TGCAGTGCTAGTCCACTAGCGGGAAGGATAAACGAGCAGTACTTC

d_gene: .
v_gene: TRBV27
abundance: .
j_gene: TRBJ1-2
CDR3aa: CASGPTGRYGYTF
CDR3nt: TGTGCCAGCGGCCCTACGGGTCGCTATGGCTACACCTTC

d_gene: TRBD2
v_gene: TRBV7-9
abundance: .
j_gene: TRBJ2-2
CDR3aa: CASSLLAGSTGELFF
CDR3nt: TGTGCCAGCAGCTTACTAGCGGGAAGCACCGGGGAGCTGTTTTTT

d_gene: TRBD1
v_gene: TRBV28
abundance: few
j_gene: TRBJ1-2
CDR3aa: CASRPHGTGGSGYTF
CDR3nt: TGTGCCAGCAGACCTCACGGGACAGGGGGATCTGGCTACACCTTC

d_gene: .
v_gene: TRBV30
abundance: .
j_gene: TRBJ1-2
CDR3aa: CAWNRGIGYTF
CDR3nt: TGTGCCTGGAATAGGGGAATTGGCTACACCTTC

d_gene: TRBD2
v_gene: TRBV11-2
abundance: .
j_gene: TRBJ2-1
CDR3aa: CASSLLTSGTYNEQFF
CDR3nt: TGTGCCAGCAGCTTACTCACTAGCGGGACTTACAATGAGCAGTTCTTC

d_gene: .
v_gene: TRBV7-9
abundance: many
j_gene: TRBJ1-3
CDR3aa: CASAPRGRDTIYF
CDR3nt: TGTGCCAGTGCGCCGCGGGGTCGGGACACCATATATTTT

d_gene: .
v_gene: TRBV2
abundance: .
j_gene: TRBJ2-7
CDR3aa: CASSRIDSPYEQYF
CDR3nt: TGTGCCAGCAGTCGAATCGACTCGCCCTACGAGCAGTACTTC

d_gene: .
v_gene: TRBV27
abundance: .
j_gene: TRBJ1-1
CDR3aa: CASSSPGRYTEAFF
CDR3nt: TGTGCCAGCAGTTCACCTGGGAGGTACACTGAAGCTTTCTTT

d_gene: .
v_gene: TRBV2
abundance: .
j_gene: TRBJ1-1
CDR3aa: CATRPRVSSEAFF
CDR3nt: TGTGCCACCCGCCCCAGGGTTTCGTCTGAAGCTTTCTTT

d_gene: .
v_gene: TRBV19
abundance: .
j_gene: TRBJ1-5
CDR3aa: CASSIADSNQPQHF
CDR3nt: TGTGCCAGTAGTATTGCAGATAGCAATCAGCCCCAGCATTTT

d_gene: TRBD1
v_gene: TRBV5-1
abundance: .
j_gene: TRBJ1-1
CDR3aa: CASSLAPDRGLAFF
CDR3nt: TGCGCCAGCAGCTTGGCCCCGGACAGGGGGCTAGCTTTCTTT

d_gene: .
v_gene: TRBV14
abundance: few
j_gene: TRBJ1-2
CDR3aa: CASSQEAHANYGYTF
CDR3nt: TGTGCCAGCAGCCAAGAGGCCCACGCCAACTATGGCTACACCTTC

d_gene: TRBD2
v_gene: TRBV2
abundance: .
j_gene: TRBJ2-6
CDR3aa: CASQLTSGRRSGANVLTF
CDR3nt: TGTGCCAGCCAACTAACTAGCGGGAGAAGGTCTGGGGCCAACGTCCTGACTTTC

d_gene: TRBD1
v_gene: TRBV7-3
abundance: .
j_gene: TRBJ1-4
CDR3aa: CASSPGQGVFEKLFF
CDR3nt: TGTGCCAGCAGCCCGGGACAGGGGGTCTTTGAAAAACTGTTTTTT

d_gene: .
v_gene: TRBV10-2
abundance: .
j_gene: TRBJ2-1
CDR3aa: CASSPRSPEQFF
CDR3nt: TGCGCCAGCAGTCCTAGATCTCCTGAGCAGTTCTTC

d_gene: TRBD2
v_gene: TRBV14
abundance: .
j_gene: TRBJ2-7
CDR3aa: CASSVVAGGPVEQYF
CDR3nt: TGTGCCAGCAGCGTGGTAGCGGGAGGGCCCGTCGAGCAGTACTTC

d_gene: TRBD1
v_gene: TRBV18
abundance: .
j_gene: TRBJ1-2
CDR3aa: CASSAGQYYGYTF
CDR3nt: TGTGCCAGCTCAGCGGGACAGTACTATGGCTACACCTTC

d_gene: TRBD2
v_gene: TRBV4-2
abundance: .
j_gene: TRBJ2-1
CDR3aa: CASSPGLAGGLTYNEQFF
CDR3nt: TGTGCCAGCAGCCCCGGACTAGCGGGAGGGCTTACCTACAATGAGCAGTTCTTC

d_gene: .
v_gene: TRBV3-1/TRBV3-2
abundance: .
j_gene: TRBJ1-2
CDR3aa: CASSHLRGGEGGYTF
CDR3nt: TGTGCCAGCAGCCACCTCCGTGGGGGGGAAGGTGGCTACACCTTC

d_gene: TRBD1
v_gene: TRBV2
abundance: .
j_gene: TRBJ2-2
CDR3aa: CASSSNRGTNTGELFF
CDR3nt: TGTGCCAGCAGTTCCAACAGGGGGACGAACACCGGGGAGCTGTTTTTT

d_gene: TRBD2
v_gene: TRBV5-1
abundance: .
j_gene: TRBJ2-7
CDR3aa: CASSLGASGSSYEQYF
CDR3nt: TGCGCCAGCAGCTTGGGGGCTAGCGGGAGCTCCTACGAGCAGTACTTC

d_gene: TRBD1
v_gene: TRBV7-9
abundance: .
j_gene: TRBJ1-5
CDR3aa: CASSRGQGGNQPQHF
CDR3nt: TGTGCCAGCAGCCGCGGACAGGGTGGCAATCAGCCCCAGCATTTT

d_gene: TRBD1
v_gene: TRBV7-9
abundance: .
j_gene: TRBJ2-1
CDR3aa: CASSLGDRVYNEQFF
CDR3nt: TGTGCCAGCAGCTTGGGGGACAGAGTCTACAATGAGCAGTTCTTC

d_gene: TRBD1
v_gene: TRBV6-5
abundance: few
j_gene: TRBJ1-1
CDR3aa: CASSTGTGKGTEAFF
CDR3nt: TGTGCCAGCAGCACCGGGACAGGGAAGGGCACTGAAGCTTTCTTT

d_gene: .
v_gene: TRBV7-8
abundance: .
j_gene: TRBJ1-1
CDR3aa: CASSLAGGAGTEAFF
CDR3nt: TGTGCCAGCAGCTTAGCGGGGGGGGCTGGCACTGAAGCTTTCTTT

d_gene: TRBD1
v_gene: TRBV9
abundance: .
j_gene: TRBJ2-3
CDR3aa: CASSPQGIDTQYF
CDR3nt: TGTGCCAGCAGCCCACAGGGGATAGATACGCAGTATTTT

d_gene: TRBD1
v_gene: TRBV9
abundance: .
j_gene: TRBJ2-5
CDR3aa: CASSGRQGTQETQYF
CDR3nt: TGTGCCAGCAGCGGACGACAGGGAACCCAAGAGACCCAGTACTTC

d_gene: TRBD1
v_gene: TRBV5-4
abundance: .
j_gene: TRBJ1-2
CDR3aa: CASSATGQGDGYTF
CDR3nt: TGTGCCAGCTCCGCGACGGGACAGGGGGATGGCTACACCTTC

d_gene: TRBD1
v_gene: TRBV3-1/TRBV3-2
abundance: .
j_gene: TRBJ2-7
CDR3aa: CASSPGTGGTYEQYF
CDR3nt: TGTGCCAGCAGTCCCGGGACAGGGGGCACCTACGAGCAGTACTTC

d_gene: .
v_gene: TRBV3-1/TRBV3-2
abundance: .
j_gene: TRBJ2-2
CDR3aa: CASSQYTRSTAGELFF
CDR3nt: TGTGCCAGCAGCCAGTATACGAGGTCAACGGCCGGGGAGCTGTTTTTT